This passage covers 19 T cell receptor beta chains from one sample sequenced in a study of T cells in Graves' hyperthyroidism and ophthalmopathy. It was RNA transcripts that yielded the amplified TCR beta CDR3 regions. First-round RT-PCR of the TCR CDR3 relied on the HTBI primer set. A single record per CDR3 protein comes from TCRdb applying MiXCR to the multiplex PCR reads. The data hold around 350,000 distinct CDR3 sequences, with approximately 15% observed a single time. Material: blood. The receptors were sampled from a woman aged 18-35 years with Graves' hyperthyroidism that later progressed to Graves' ophthalmopathy.

This clonotype was detected a few times. This chain uses TRBV28 with TRBJ1-1; 9 bases fit TRBD1. Germline CDR1 MDHEN, CDR2 SYDVKM. This CDR3 is built from 16 residues. V lost 5 bases, J lost 4 bases, and 11 bases stayed unmatched. CDR3 amino acids: CASSLWTGVDATEAFF. Here the CDR3 DNA reads TGTGCCAGCAGTCTTTGGACAGGGGTGGATGCCACTGAAGCTTTCTTT.

The chain recombines TRBV6-1 with TRBJ1-5, with 8 nucleotides matching TRBD1. J gave up 6 bases and V 1 base, and 14 bases lay outside the gene matches. This CDR3 spans 18 amino acids. Germline lookup yields CDR1 MNHNS and CDR2 SASEGT. CDR3: CASSEDRGKVRRVQPQHF. In DNA, the CDR3 is TGTGCCAGCAGTGAAGACAGGGGGAAGGTTCGTCGGGTTCAGCCCCAGCATTTT.

This clonotype has a count of ten or more. This chain connects TRBV6-5 to TRBJ2-5; D unclear. V lost 2 bases, J lost 4 bases, and 11 bases lay in between. This CDR3 has 14 residues. CDR1 and CDR2 (germline): MNHEY, SVGAGI. This CDR3 reads CASSYGTVGETQYF. The DNA of the CDR3 is TGTGCCAGCAGTTACGGAACTGTCGGAGAGACCCAGTACTTC.

This clonotype was counted at least ten times. The genes are TRBV3-1 and TRBJ2-1; D is unclear. CDR1 and CDR2 (germline): LGHDT, YNNKEL (reference sequence). Trimming left V 0 bases short and J 7 bases short, with 19 bases between. The CDR3 consists of 17 residues. CDR3 nucleotide sequence: TGTGCCAGCAGCCAAGAGCCTCCAAATTCCCGTAAGAATGAGCAGTTCTTC. Amino acids: CASSQEPPNSRKNEQFF.

The chain combines TRBV5-6 with TRBJ2-4, with 7 nucleotides matching TRBD2. This CDR3 comprises 15 residues. V trimming: 0 bases; J trimming: 7 bases; junction bases outside the gene matches: 7. The germline gives CDR1 SGHDT, CDR2 YYEEEE. CDR3 in amino acids: CASSLAQAGVNIQYF. The CDR3 nucleotides read TGTGCCAGCAGCTTGGCCCAGGCGGGAGTTAACATTCAGTACTTC.

This clonotype has only a few counts. The chain combines TRBV5-1 with TRBJ1-5; D gene ambiguous. CDR1 and CDR2 (germline): SGHRS, YFSETQ. The CDR3 runs to 13 residues. V was trimmed by 1 base and J by 5 bases, leaving 7 bases between them. CDR3 loop: CASSLSSDQPQHF. DNA for the CDR3: TGCGCCAGCAGCTTGTCCAGTGATCAGCCCCAGCATTTT.

This clonotype was counted many times. This chain uses TRBV10-3 with TRBJ1-1; D is possibly TRBD1 (6 bases). Looked up from germline, CDR1 is ENHRY and CDR2 is SYGVKD. CDR3 length equals 15 residues. Trimming stripped 7 bases from V and 0 bases from J, with 15 bases between. CDR3 in DNA: TGTGCCATCAAGTTGGGTCAGGGGATGAACACTGAAGCTTTCTTT. As protein: CAIKLGQGMNTEAFF.

V and J are TRBV20-1 and TRBJ2-5; no clear D. Trimming removed 6 bases at V and 1 base at J, with 15 bases between. Looked up from germline, CDR1 is DFQATT and CDR2 is SNEGSKA (reference sequence). The CDR3 runs to 14 residues. CDR3 loop: CSAPPLLRQETQYF. In DNA form, the CDR3 reads TGCAGTGCCCCCCCCCTTCTTCGCCAAGAGACCCAGTACTTC.

The J gene is TRBJ1-6, the V gene TRBV20-1; D uncertain. V was clipped by 1 base and J by 7 bases, with 5 bases between them. From germline, CDR1 is DFQATT and CDR2 SNEGSKA (reference sequence). The CDR3 has 12 amino acids. In nucleotides, the CDR3 is TGCAGTGCTAGAGTGATGAATTCACCCCTCCACTTT. Translating it yields CSARVMNSPLHF.

At least ten counts were recorded for this clonotype. V gene TRBV4-3 combines with J gene TRBJ2-1; 9 bases agree with TRBD2. V gave up 3 bases and J gave up 2 bases; unmatched junction bases: 2. The CDR3 consists of 15 residues. CDR1 and CDR2 (germline): LGHNA, YSLEER. The CDR3 sequence: CASSHRLAAYNEQFF. The CDR3, as DNA: TGCGCCAGCAGCCATCGACTAGCGGCCTACAATGAGCAGTTCTTC.

This clonotype turned up a few times. V gene TRBV5-6 combines with J gene TRBJ2-7, with D maybe TRBD2 (6 bases). V gave up 4 bases and J gave up 5 bases, with 22 bases separating them. Germline V lookup: CDR1 SGHDT, CDR2 YYEEEE. The CDR3 runs to 16 residues. CDR3 amino acids: CASSEGRDFRLHEQYF. Here the CDR3 DNA reads TGTGCCAGCAGCGAAGGCCGGGACTTTCGCCTCCACGAGCAGTACTTC.

J is TRBJ2-7 and V is TRBV2; 10 positions match TRBD1. The CDR3 consists of 13 residues. J was trimmed by 6 bases and V by 6 bases; bases with no gene match: 5. Germline V lookup: CDR1 SNHLY, CDR2 FYNNEI. The CDR3 region has the DNA TGTGCCAGCAGGAGGGGGACAGGGGTCGAGCAGTACTTC. Amino acid sequence: CASRRGTGVEQYF.

Details on this clonotype: It may be a read error: a sequence one base away is much more abundant. The chain recombines TRBV27 with TRBJ1-1; D is unclear. V was shortened by 1 base and J by 4 bases, with 10 bases between the two germline ends. This CDR3 region has 14 residues. CDR1 MNHEY and CDR2 SMNVEV come from the germline V gene (reference sequence). In DNA, the CDR3 is TGTGCCAGCAGTTTATGTGAGGGTTTCACTGAAGCTTTCTTT. This sequence encodes CASSLCEGFTEAFF.

This chain uses TRBV28 with TRBJ1-6; D remains ambiguous. CDR1 and CDR2 (germline): MDHEN, SYDVKM. The CDR3 sequence is 12 residues long. V shed 6 bases and J shed 3 bases, with 3 bases lying between them. The CDR3 sequence is CASSYYNSPLHF. CDR3 coding DNA: TGTGCCAGCAGCTACTATAATTCACCCCTCCACTTT.

V gene TRBV2 combines with J gene TRBJ2-1; either TRBD1 or TRBD2 may supply D (5 bases each). V shed 6 bases and J shed 1 base, with 13 bases lying between them. Germline assignment: CDR1 SNHLY and CDR2 FYNNEI. The CDR3 has 15 amino acids. The DNA of the CDR3 is TGTGCCAGCAGGCCGGGACCGCTGTCCTACAATGAGCAGTTCTTC. It encodes CASRPGPLSYNEQFF.

Ten or more counts support this clonotype. V and J are TRBV7-8 and TRBJ1-2; D is ambiguous. V was shortened by 3 bases and J by 1 base, with 15 bases between the two germline ends. Germline assignment: CDR1 SGHVS and CDR2 FQNEAQ. The CDR3 has 16 residues. The CDR3 spells CASSFGSLGLNYGYTF. The CDR3 DNA is TGTGCCAGCAGCTTTGGGAGCCTGGGTCTTAACTATGGCTACACCTTC.

At least ten counts were recorded for this clonotype. This chain links TRBV2 with TRBJ2-1; 7 bases fit TRBD2. With V trimmed by 7 bases and J by 8 bases, 14 bases remained unmatched. The CDR3 covers 15 residues. Germline V lookup: CDR1 SNHLY, CDR2 FYNNEI. The CDR3 coding sequence is TGTGCCAGCACAGAAGGGCCCCCCGGGGGGTATGAGCAGTTCTTC. Protein: CASTEGPPGGYEQFF.

Only a few counts were recorded for this clonotype. The chain employs TRBV13 and TRBJ2-3; 10 positions agree with TRBD2. The V gene's germline CDR1 is PRHDT and CDR2 FYEKMQ (reference sequence). The CDR3 contains 14 residues. J gave up 6 bases and V 5 bases, and 5 bases lay outside the gene matches. This CDR3 reads CASSVSGRADTQYF. The DNA for the CDR3 is TGTGCCAGCAGCGTGAGCGGGAGGGCCGATACGCAGTATTTT.

This clonotype was seen at least ten times. V and J are TRBV28 and TRBJ2-7; D unclear. Germline CDR1 reads MDHEN; CDR2 reads SYDVKM. V dropped 7 bases and J dropped 4 bases, with 14 bases sitting between them. The CDR3 consists of 13 residues. The CDR3 loop reads CASTRTDNYEQYF. The CDR3 DNA reads as TGTGCCAGCACCCGGACCGACAATTACGAGCAGTACTTC.